Below are 13 T cell receptor beta chains sequenced from a single sample in a study of OX40 agonist ivuxolimab in advanced cancers. Assay used: immunoSEQ multiplex PCR; TCRdb lists only in-frame clones, some missing. Of tens of thousands of clones in the sample, roughly 87% were seen once. The material was CD4+ or CD8+ T cells sorted from blood, obtained in a trial of the OX40 agonist ivuxolimab. The receptors stem from an adult with an advanced solid tumor such as melanoma, head and neck, liver or kidney cancer.

The V call is TRBV30, the J call TRBJ2-5; TRBD2 might be the D (5 bases). The CDR3 is 14 residues long. Trimming took off 0 bases at V and 5 bases at J, with 13 bases between the two ends. CDR1 is GTSNPN, CDR2 SVGIG, per germline (reference sequence). The CDR3 here is CAWSVLAGGETQYF. The CDR3 region has the DNA TGTGCCTGGAGTGTACTGGCCGGCGGGGAGACCCAGTACTTC.

This clone was picked up one time. The rearrangement joins TRBV5-5 to TRBJ2-7; D is unresolved. The CDR3 is 18 residues long. Germline values: CDR1 SGHKS, CDR2 YYEKEE (reference sequence). V lost 0 bases to trimming and J lost 0 bases, with 19 bases between them. The CDR3 nucleotides are TGTGCCAGCAGCTTGGCCTGGAGCCTACTGATCCCCTCCTACGAGCAGTACTTC. Its protein is CASSLAWSLLIPSYEQYF.

V is TRBV10-3 and J is TRBJ1-5; D call uncertain. The V end was cut by 10 bases, the J end by 4 bases, with 11 bases between. Germline V gene data show CDR1 as ENHRY and CDR2 as SYGVKD. The CDR3 length is 12 residues. The CDR3 nucleotides are TGTGCCACCCAGGCGGGGAATCAGCCCCAGCATTTT. This codes for CATQAGNQPQHF.

The chain carries TRBV30 and TRBJ1-5, with TRBD1 matching 8 bases. Germline trimming cut 5 bases from V and 4 bases from J; bases unmatched to any gene: 7. Germline V gene data show CDR1 as GTSNPN and CDR2 as SVGIG (reference sequence). CDR3 length equals 14 residues. The CDR3 loop is CAWRGQGGNQPQHF. As DNA, the CDR3 is TGTGCCTGGCGTGGACAGGGTGGGAATCAGCCCCAGCATTTT.

The chain carries TRBV5-1 and TRBJ2-5; 7 positions match TRBD2. V lost 3 bases to trimming and J lost 5 bases; unmatched junction nucleotides: 13. This CDR3 has 16 amino acids. The germline V gene encodes CDR1 SGHRS and CDR2 YFSETQ. The DNA for the CDR3 is TGCGCCAGCAGCTCGGGGGGAGGCCTCCAAAGCGAGACCCAGTACTTC. Amino acid sequence: CASSSGGGLQSETQYF.

The chain recombines TRBV11-3 with TRBJ2-3; TRBD1 matches 8 bases. The trim removed 4 bases at V and 5 bases at J, leaving 8 bases unmatched. The CDR3 is 15 residues long. Germline assignment: CDR1 SGHNT and CDR2 YENEEA. The CDR3 spells CASSSTGELGDTQYF. In DNA form, the CDR3 reads TGTGCCAGCAGCTCGACAGGGGAGCTGGGAGATACGCAGTATTTT.

The V gene is TRBV28, the J gene TRBJ1-3; no firm D call. Germline-derived CDR1 and CDR2 are MDHEN and SYDVKM. This CDR3 contains 14 residues. The ends were cut back, 5 bases at V and 0 bases at J, with 8 bases in the middle. CDR3 amino acids: CASSRTASGNTIYF. The CDR3, as DNA: TGTGCCAGCAGTCGTACAGCCTCTGGAAACACCATATATTTT.

This sequence joins TRBV10-3 and TRBJ1-5; 8 nucleotides match TRBD1. CDR3 length equals 13 residues. From germline, CDR1 is ENHRY and CDR2 SYGVKD. With 6 bases clipped from V and 5 bases from J, the junction kept 3 bases outside the gene matches. As DNA, the CDR3 is TGTGCCATCAGGGACAGGGTGGATCAGCCCCAGCATTTT. Translating it yields CAIRDRVDQPQHF.

The CDR3 DNA reads TGTGCCAGCAGCCAAGATTTCCGGGGGGGCGGAACAGATACGCAGTATTTT. Translating it yields CASSQDFRGGGTDTQYF. This chain uses TRBV4-2 with TRBJ2-3; 8 nucleotides agree with TRBD2. Trimming removed 0 bases from V and 3 bases from J; junction bases left unmatched: 8. The CDR3 consists of 17 residues. Looked up from germline, CDR1 is LGHNA and CDR2 is YNFKEQ.

The genes are TRBV5-5 and TRBJ2-7; 8 nucleotides line up with TRBD1. CDR3 length: 15 amino acids. Trimming took 0 bases from V and 4 from J; bases not matched to a gene: 6. Germline CDR1 SGHKS, CDR2 YYEKEE (reference sequence). This CDR3 is CASSLAGQGGYEQYF. The DNA for the CDR3 is TGTGCCAGCAGCTTGGCCGGACAGGGTGGGTACGAGCAGTACTTC.

The rearrangement links TRBV15 to TRBJ1-4; 7 bases line up with TRBD1. The trim removed 2 bases at V and 4 bases at J, leaving 1 base unmatched. The CDR3 spans 14 residues. CDR1 and CDR2 (germline): LNHNV, YYDKDF (reference sequence). CDR3 residues: CATSRTGVNEKLFF. CDR3 coding DNA: TGTGCCACCAGCAGAACAGGGGTTAATGAAAAACTGTTTTTT. The complete variable domain, with remaining parts taken from reference TRBV15 and TRBJ1-4, reads DAMVIQNPRYQVTQFGKPVTLSCSQTLNHNVMYWYQQKSSQAPKLLFHYYDKDFNNEADTPDNFQSRRPNTSFCFLDIRSPGLGDTAMYLCATSRTGVNEKLFFGSGTQLSVL.

This chain joins TRBV5-6 and TRBJ1-2; tentatively, D is TRBD1 (5 bases). The V end was cut by 0 bases, the J end by 8 bases, with 14 bases between. Germline V gene data show CDR1 as SGHDT and CDR2 as YYEEEE. The CDR3 runs 14 residues. CDR3 in amino acids: CASSLEGDAGGYTF. As DNA, the CDR3 is TGTGCCAGCAGCTTGGAAGGGGATGCGGGGGGCTACACCTTC.

This rearrangement joins TRBV2 to TRBJ1-2, with 9 bases matching TRBD1. Looked up from germline, CDR1 is SNHLY and CDR2 is FYNNEI. There are 13 residues in the CDR3. The V segment lost 4 bases and the J segment 8 bases; nucleotides outside the gene matches: 5. CDR3 coding DNA: TGTGCCAGCAGTGCGGACAGGGGAAGAGGCTACACCTTC. Translating gives CASSADRGRGYTF.